This record looks at one T cell receptor (beta chain) sequence and its context. Its antigen remains unknown. The CDR3 contains 16 residues. Germline lookup yields CDR1 LNHDA and CDR2 SQIVND (reference sequence). The data originate from a study of CXCR3-negative and CXCR3-positive naive CD8 T cells. General study points: CXCR3-negative naive cells had less hydrophobic TRB CDR3s than did CXCR3-positive naive cells.

The study made its TRB cDNA libraries by 5' RACE, adding UMI labels. TCRdb re-called the 5' RACE reads, yielding one record per CDR3 amino acid sequence without DNA. The listing records about 120,000 distinct CDR3 sequences. The receptor's source is a human donor in good health. Some clones in this sample may be carry-over from other donors' samples. Sample: naive CXCR3+ CD8+ T cells from blood. Noted subset: CD45RO-CCR7+CD27+CD95- naive CD8+ T cells expressing CXCR3 (TNR3+). This chain links TRBV19 with TRBJ2-7; TCRdb's D call of TRBD1 is untestable without DNA. CDR3 loop: CASSTLSQGLTYEQYF.